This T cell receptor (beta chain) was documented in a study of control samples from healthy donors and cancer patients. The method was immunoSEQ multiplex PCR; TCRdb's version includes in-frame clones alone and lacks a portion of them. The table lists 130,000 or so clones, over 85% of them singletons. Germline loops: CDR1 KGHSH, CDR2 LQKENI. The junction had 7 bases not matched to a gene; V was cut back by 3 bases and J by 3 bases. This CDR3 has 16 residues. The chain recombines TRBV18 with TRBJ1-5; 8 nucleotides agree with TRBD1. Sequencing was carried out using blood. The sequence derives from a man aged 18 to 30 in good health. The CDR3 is CASSPRRTGPNQPQHF. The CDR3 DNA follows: TGTGCCAGCTCACCCCGGCGGACAGGGCCCAATCAGCCCCAGCATTTT.